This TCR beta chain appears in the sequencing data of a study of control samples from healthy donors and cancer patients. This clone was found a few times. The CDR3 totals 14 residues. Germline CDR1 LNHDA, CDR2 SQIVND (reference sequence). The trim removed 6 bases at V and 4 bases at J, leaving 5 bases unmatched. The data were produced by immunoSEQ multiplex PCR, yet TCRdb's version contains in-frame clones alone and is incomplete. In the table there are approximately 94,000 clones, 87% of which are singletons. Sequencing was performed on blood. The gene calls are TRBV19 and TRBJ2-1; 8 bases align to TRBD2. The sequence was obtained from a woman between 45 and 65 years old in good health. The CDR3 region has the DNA TGTGCCAGTAGGTTCGGGGGGGAATACAATGAGCAGTTCTTC. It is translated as CASRFGGEYNEQFF.